The sequence of this T cell receptor (beta chain) was determined in a study of blood T cell repertoires in COVID-19. In the study overall: Acute and convalescent COVID-19 specimens originated in the United States, Italy and Spain. Nucleic acid was either cDNA or gDNA, and it came from T cells, B-cell-depleted T cells, or PBMCs.

V lost 5 bases, J lost 2 bases, and 15 bases lay in between. The CDR3 loop spans 15 amino acids. Germline V lookup: CDR1 MDHEN, CDR2 SYDVKM. In the original workflow: Nucleated cell number was recorded as an estimate derived from reference gene primer amplification. TCRdb's table, derived via immunoSEQ multiplex PCR, lists solely in-frame clones and lacks some. The V and J calls and clone size were taken over from that table, and D and trimming were inferred from the DNA. The profile shows 85,000 to 110,000 clones, 87% of them singletons. V gene TRBV28 combines with J gene TRBJ1-2; D gene uncertain. The sequence came from a human donor in a cohort sampled during active COVID-19. Sequencing was done on a sample of peripheral blood. The CDR3 region has the DNA TGTGCCAGCAGTCCCACCGAAAGGAGAAACTATGGCTACACCTTC. It is translated as CASSPTERRNYGYTF.